Given below is one TCR beta chain in context. Its antigen is still unknown. These data belong to a study of monozygotic twins with inflammatory bowel disease (dated by TCRdb to the late 2010s). For context, the study as a whole: A total of around 30 monozygotic twin pairs were included in the full study, comprising nine German pairs (four IBD-concordant, five IBD-discordant) and 19 IBD-discordant Danish pairs. Within discordant pairs, disease-associated traits were sought mainly by comparing IBD patients with their genetically identical healthy co-twins. Each individual had, on average, about 151 000 unique TCRalpha sequences and 181 000 unique TCRbeta sequences available for analysis.

In the germline V gene (reference sequence), CDR1 corresponds to MNHEY and CDR2 to SMNVEV. There are 13 amino acids in the CDR3, from cysteine to phenylalanine inclusive. No nucleotide data were recorded. From each donor, a roughly 2.4 ml peripheral blood sample was collected into PAXgene tubes and kept at -80 degrees C. Total RNA was isolated from whole blood with the PAXgene blood miRNA kit on an automated QIAcube, without T cell sorting. Peripheral blood from monozygotic twin pairs who were concordant or discordant for inflammatory bowel disease underwent deep TCRalpha and TCRbeta repertoire profiling using unique molecular barcoding. Smoking habits were recorded for all twin pairs, and individuals were classified as current, former or never smokers. What the work shows at the level of the full study, not this receptor alone: Because patients were on differing immunosuppressive treatments, the repertoires may have picked up extra background noise and inter-individual variability. Compared with healthy twins, IBD patients had fewer clonotypes in common with other individuals, a difference most pronounced in patients showing signs of disease activity. The results gave no support for a single strong signal or clonotype linked to IBD. Concordant and discordant twins showed no difference in repertoire similarity, possibly because of limited statistical power. Different T cell subtypes could not be distinguished in the analysis. A decrease in TCRbeta repertoire diversity, as measured by inverse Simpson index, was observed in IBD patients compared with their healthy co-twins.

The method behind the library was 5' RACE. Preparation of each TCR library used 3,000 to 4,000 ng of total RNA. cDNA was synthesized with SMARTScribe reverse transcriptase in eight separate reactions per sample. Unique molecular identifiers containing a 6-nucleotide sample barcode were introduced through template switching during cDNA synthesis. Two nested PCRs of about 15 and 9 cycles amplified the TCRalpha and TCRbeta cDNA, and bead purification followed each PCR. Before amplification, cDNA was treated with uracil DNA-glycosylase and purified using the QIAquick PCR purification kit. In the second PCR, Illumina TruSeq-compatible adapters and sample-specific barcodes were added. TapeStation and Qubit were used to check library quality and concentration, and around 4.7 ng of each library was pooled. The pooled libraries were sequenced with 2 x 100 bp reads and custom sequencing primers on an Illumina HiSeq2500 single-index Rapid Run. The published analysis was carried out like this. MiGEC version 1.2.6 was used for UMI-based consensus assembly, which corrected PCR and sequencing errors. MiXCR version 2.1.1 was used for V(D)J alignment, clonotype assembly and CDR3 extraction. Normalisation of gene usage, clonotype sharing and MAIT/NKT TCR abundance was achieved by analysing the top 1000, 10 000 and 20 000 clonotypes per sample. Diversity was computed as the inverse Simpson index with the vegan R package after downsampling to 27 000 UMIs. Paired Mann-Whitney U tests were applied to discordant twin pairs, with Benjamini-Hochberg correction for multiple testing. TCRdb reprocessed the raw reads; every CDR3 protein sequence is a single record, and DNA is not supplied. The authors' filters were not applied to this entry. In this sample's table one finds 350,000 to 550,000 distinct CDR3 sequences. 2% to 3% of the sample belongs to the ten largest clones.

Material: blood. The rearrangement joined TRBV27 to TRBJ2-5; TCRdb's D gene call, TRBD1, goes unchecked for lack of DNA. The TCR originated in a human donor with ulcerative colitis or Crohn's disease, or a healthy co-twin of an affected twin (not recorded which). Here the CDR3 is given as CASRDTGGETQYF.